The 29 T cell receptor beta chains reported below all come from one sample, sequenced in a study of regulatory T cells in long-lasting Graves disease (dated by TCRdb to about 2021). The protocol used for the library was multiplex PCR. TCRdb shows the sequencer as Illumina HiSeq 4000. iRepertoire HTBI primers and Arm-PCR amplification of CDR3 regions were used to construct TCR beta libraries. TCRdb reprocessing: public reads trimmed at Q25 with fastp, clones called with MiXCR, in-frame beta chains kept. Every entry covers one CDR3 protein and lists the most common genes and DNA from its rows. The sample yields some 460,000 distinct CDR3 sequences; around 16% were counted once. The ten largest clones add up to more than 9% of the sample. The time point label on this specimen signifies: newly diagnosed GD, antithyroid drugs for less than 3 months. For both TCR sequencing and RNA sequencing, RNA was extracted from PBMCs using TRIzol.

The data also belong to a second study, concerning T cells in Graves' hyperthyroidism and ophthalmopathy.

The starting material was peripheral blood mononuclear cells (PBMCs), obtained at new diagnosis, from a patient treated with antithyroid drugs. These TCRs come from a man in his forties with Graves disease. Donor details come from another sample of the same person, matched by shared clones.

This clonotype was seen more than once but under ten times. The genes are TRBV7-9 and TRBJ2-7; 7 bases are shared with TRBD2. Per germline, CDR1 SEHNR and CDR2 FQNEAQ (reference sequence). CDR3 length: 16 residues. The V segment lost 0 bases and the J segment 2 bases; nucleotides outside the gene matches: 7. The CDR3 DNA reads TGTGCCAGCAGCTTAGCAGCGGGACCGGCCCCCTACGAGCAGTACTTC. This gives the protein CASSLAAGPAPYEQYF. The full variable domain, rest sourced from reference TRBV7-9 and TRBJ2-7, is DTGVSQNPRHKITKRGQNVTFRCDPISEHNRLYWYRQTLGQGPEFLTYFQNEAQLEKSRLLSDRFSAERPKGSFSTLEIQRTEQGDSAMYLCASSLAAGPAPYEQYFGPGTRLTVT.

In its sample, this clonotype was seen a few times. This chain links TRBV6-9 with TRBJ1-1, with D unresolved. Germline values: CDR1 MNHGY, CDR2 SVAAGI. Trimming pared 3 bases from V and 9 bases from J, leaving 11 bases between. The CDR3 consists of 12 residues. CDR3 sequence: CASSYIGEKAFF. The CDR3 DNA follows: TGTGCCAGCAGTTACATCGGGGAAAAAGCTTTCTTT.

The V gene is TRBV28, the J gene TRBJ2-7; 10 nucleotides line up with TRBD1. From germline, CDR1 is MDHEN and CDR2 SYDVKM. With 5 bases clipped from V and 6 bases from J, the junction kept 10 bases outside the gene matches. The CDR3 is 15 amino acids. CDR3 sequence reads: CASSTWGQGYFEQYF. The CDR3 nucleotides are TGTGCCAGCAGTACTTGGGGACAGGGGTATTTCGAGCAGTACTTC.

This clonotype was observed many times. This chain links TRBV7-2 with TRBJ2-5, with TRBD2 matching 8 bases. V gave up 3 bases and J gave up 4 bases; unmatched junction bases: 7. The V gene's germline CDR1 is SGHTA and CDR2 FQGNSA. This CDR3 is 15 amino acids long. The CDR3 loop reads CASSLASGRTETQYF. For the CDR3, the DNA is TGTGCCAGCAGCTTGGCGAGCGGGAGAACAGAGACCCAGTACTTC.

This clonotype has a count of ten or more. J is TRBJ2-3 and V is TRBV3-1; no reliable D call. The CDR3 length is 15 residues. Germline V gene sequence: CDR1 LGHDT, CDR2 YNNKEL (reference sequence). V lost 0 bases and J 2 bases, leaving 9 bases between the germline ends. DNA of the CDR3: TGTGCCAGCAGCCAAGAAAACCAACACACAGATACGCAGTATTTT. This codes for CASSQENQHTDTQYF.

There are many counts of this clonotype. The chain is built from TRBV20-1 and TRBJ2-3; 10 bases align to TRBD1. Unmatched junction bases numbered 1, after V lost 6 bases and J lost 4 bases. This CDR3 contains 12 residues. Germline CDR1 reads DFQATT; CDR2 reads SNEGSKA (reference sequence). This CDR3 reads CSAGTGADTQYF. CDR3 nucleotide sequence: TGCAGTGCGGGGACAGGGGCAGATACGCAGTATTTT.

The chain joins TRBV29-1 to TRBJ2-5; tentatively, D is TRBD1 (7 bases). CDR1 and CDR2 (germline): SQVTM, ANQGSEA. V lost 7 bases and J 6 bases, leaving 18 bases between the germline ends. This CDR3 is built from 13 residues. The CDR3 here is CSAGGTVSQTQYF. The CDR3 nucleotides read TGCAGCGCTGGCGGGACAGTATCTCAGACCCAGTACTTC.

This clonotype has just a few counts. The chain's CDR3 is CATSGGQGENEQFF. The CDR3, as DNA: TGTGCCACCAGTGGCGGACAGGGGGAAAATGAGCAGTTCTTC. This chain uses TRBV24-1 with TRBJ2-1, with 10 bases lining up with TRBD1. Trimming removed 5 bases from V and 7 bases from J; junction bases left unmatched: 4. Germline V gene data show CDR1 as KGHDR and CDR2 as SFDVKD. The CDR3 covers 14 residues.

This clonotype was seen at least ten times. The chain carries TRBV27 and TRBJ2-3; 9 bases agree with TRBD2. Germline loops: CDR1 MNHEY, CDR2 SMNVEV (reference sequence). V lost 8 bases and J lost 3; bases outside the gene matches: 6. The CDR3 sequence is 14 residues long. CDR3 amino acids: CASRRGGRTDTQYF. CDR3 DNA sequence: TGTGCCAGCCGGCGGGGGGGGCGAACAGATACGCAGTATTTT.

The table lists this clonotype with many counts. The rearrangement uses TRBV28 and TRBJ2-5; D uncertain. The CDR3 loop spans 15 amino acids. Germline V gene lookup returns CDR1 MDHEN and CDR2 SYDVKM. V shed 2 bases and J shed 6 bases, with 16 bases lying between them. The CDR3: CASSLAPPGVKTQYF. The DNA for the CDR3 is TGTGCCAGCAGTTTAGCCCCACCGGGCGTGAAGACCCAGTACTTC.

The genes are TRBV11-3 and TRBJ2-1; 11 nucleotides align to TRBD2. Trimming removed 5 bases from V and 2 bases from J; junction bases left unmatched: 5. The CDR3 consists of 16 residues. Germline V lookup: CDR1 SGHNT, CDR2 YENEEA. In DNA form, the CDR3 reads TGTGCCAGCAGCCCCTGGACTAGCGGGCCCTACAATGAGCAGTTCTTC. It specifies CASSPWTSGPYNEQFF.

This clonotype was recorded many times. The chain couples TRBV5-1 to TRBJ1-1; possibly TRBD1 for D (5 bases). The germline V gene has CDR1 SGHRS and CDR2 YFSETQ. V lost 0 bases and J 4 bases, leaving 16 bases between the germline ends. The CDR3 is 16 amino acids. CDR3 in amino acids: CASSLGTEGRGTEAFF. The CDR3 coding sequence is TGCGCCAGCAGCTTGGGGACGGAGGGACGTGGCACTGAAGCTTTCTTT.

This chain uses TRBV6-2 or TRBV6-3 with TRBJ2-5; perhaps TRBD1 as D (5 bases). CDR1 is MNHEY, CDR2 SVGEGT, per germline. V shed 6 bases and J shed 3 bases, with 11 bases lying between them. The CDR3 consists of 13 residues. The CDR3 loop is CASSPYRKETQYF. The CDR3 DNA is TGTGCCAGCAGCCCATACAGGAAAGAGACCCAGTACTTC.

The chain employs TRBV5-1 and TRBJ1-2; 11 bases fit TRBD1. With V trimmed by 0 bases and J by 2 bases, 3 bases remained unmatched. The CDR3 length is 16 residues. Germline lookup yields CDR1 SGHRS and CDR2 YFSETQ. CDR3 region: CASSLGTGGANYGYTF. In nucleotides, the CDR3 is TGCGCCAGCAGCTTGGGGACAGGGGGCGCGAACTATGGCTACACCTTC.

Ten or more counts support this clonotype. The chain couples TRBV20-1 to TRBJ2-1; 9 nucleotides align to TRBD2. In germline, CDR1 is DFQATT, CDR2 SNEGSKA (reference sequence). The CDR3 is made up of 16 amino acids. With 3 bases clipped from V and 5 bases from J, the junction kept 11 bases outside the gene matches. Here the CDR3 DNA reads TGCAGTGCTAGCCTTTCTGCGGGAGGGAAAAACAATGAGCAGTTCTTC. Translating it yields CSASLSAGGKNNEQFF.

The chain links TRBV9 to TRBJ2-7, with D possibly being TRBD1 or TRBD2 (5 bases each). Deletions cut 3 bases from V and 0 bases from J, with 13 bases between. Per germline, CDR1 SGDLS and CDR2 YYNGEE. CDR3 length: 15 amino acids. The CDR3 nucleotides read TGTGCCAGCAGCGACGAGGGGCGAAACTCCTACGAGCAGTACTTC. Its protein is CASSDEGRNSYEQYF.

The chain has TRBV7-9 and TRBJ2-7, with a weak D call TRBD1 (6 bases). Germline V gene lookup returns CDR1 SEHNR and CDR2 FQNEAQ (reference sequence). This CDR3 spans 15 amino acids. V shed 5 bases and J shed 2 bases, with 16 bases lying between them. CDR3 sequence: CASSRLGDIAYEQYF. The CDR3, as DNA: TGTGCCAGCAGCCGCCTAGGGGACATAGCCTACGAGCAGTACTTC.

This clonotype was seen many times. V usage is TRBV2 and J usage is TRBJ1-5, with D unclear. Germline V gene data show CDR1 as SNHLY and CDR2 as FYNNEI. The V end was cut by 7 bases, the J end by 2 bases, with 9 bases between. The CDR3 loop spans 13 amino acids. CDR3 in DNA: TGTGCCAGCACCCCAGGAGGCAATCAGCCCCAGCATTTT. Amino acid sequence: CASTPGGNQPQHF.

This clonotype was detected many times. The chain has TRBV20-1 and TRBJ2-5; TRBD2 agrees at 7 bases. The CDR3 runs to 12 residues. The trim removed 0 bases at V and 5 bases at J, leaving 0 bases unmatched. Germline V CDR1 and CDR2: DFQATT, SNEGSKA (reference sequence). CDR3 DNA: TGCAGTGCTAGAGACGGGAGGGAGACCCAGTACTTC. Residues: CSARDGRETQYF.

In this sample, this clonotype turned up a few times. The CDR3 bases are TGTGCCAGCTCAAAGGGACTAGCGGATTACAATGAGCAGTTCTTC. It yields the protein CASSKGLADYNEQFF. The chain employs TRBV18 and TRBJ2-1; 11 bases line up with TRBD2. With 5 bases clipped from V and 4 bases from J, the junction kept 4 bases outside the gene matches. The germline V gene has CDR1 KGHSH and CDR2 LQKENI. This CDR3 comprises 15 residues.

The CDR3: CASSTGTGVLDEQFF. CDR3 sequence (DNA): TGTGCCAGCAGCACCGGGACAGGGGTATTAGATGAGCAGTTCTTC. V usage is TRBV7-9 and J usage is TRBJ2-1, with TRBD1 matching 10 bases. Trimming removed 5 bases from V and 8 bases from J; junction bases left unmatched: 9. In germline, CDR1 is SEHNR, CDR2 FQNEAQ (reference sequence). The CDR3 spans 15 residues.

The CDR3 DNA reads as TGTGCCAGCAGTCTAATAGCGGGCGCACCCTACGAGCAGTACTTC. Residues: CASSLIAGAPYEQYF. The rearrangement uses TRBV27 and TRBJ2-7; 7 bases fit TRBD2. Losses at the gene ends were 5 bases for V and 2 bases for J; bases not matched to a gene: 9. The CDR3 contains 15 residues. Germline V gene lookup returns CDR1 MNHEY and CDR2 SMNVEV (reference sequence).

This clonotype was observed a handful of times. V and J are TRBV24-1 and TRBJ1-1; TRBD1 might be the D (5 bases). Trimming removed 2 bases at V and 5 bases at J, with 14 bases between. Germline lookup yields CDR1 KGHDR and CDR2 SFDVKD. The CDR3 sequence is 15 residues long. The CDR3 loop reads CATSDSTRGVTEAFF. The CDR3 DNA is TGTGCCACCAGTGATTCCACTAGGGGTGTAACTGAAGCTTTCTTT.

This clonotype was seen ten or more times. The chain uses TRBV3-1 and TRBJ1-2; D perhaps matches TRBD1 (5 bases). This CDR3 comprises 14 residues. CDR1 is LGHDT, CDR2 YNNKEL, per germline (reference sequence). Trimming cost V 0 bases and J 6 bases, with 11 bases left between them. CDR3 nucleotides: TGTGCCAGCAGCCAAGATTGGGCAGGGCATGGCTACACCTTC. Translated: CASSQDWAGHGYTF.

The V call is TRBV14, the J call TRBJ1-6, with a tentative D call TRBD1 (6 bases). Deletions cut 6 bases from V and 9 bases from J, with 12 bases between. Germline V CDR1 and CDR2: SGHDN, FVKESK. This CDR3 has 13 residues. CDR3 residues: CASSYGGGSPLHF. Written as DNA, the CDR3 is TGTGCCAGCAGTTATGGGGGCGGTTCACCCCTCCACTTT.

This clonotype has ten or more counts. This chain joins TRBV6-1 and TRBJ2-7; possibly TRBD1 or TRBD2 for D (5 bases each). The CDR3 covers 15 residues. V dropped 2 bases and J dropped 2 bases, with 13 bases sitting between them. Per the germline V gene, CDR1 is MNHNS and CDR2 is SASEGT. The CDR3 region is CASSESGTRAYEQYF. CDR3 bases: TGTGCCAGCAGTGAAAGTGGGACCCGCGCCTACGAGCAGTACTTC.

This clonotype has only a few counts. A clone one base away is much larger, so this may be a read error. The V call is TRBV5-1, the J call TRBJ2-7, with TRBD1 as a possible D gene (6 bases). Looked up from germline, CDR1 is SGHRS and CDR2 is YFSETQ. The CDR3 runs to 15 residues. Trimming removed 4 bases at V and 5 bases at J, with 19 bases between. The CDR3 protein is CASSRGDGTSDEQYF. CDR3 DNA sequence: TGCGCCAGCAGCAGAGGAGATGGGACAAGCGACGAGCAGTACTTC.

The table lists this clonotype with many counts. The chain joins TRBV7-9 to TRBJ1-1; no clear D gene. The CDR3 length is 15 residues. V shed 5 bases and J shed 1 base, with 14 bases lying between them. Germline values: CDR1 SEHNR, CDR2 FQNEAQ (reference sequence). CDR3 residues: CASSPTLGGNTEAFF. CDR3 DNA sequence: TGTGCCAGCAGCCCCACCCTCGGAGGGAACACTGAAGCTTTCTTT.

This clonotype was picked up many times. As DNA, the CDR3 is TGCGCCAGCAGCTTGATGGGGGACAGGGACTACGAGCAGTACTTC. Protein product: CASSLMGDRDYEQYF. This chain connects TRBV5-1 to TRBJ2-7; 9 bases align to TRBD1. With 1 base clipped from V and 3 bases from J, the junction kept 5 bases outside the gene matches. This CDR3 comprises 15 residues. Germline assignment: CDR1 SGHRS and CDR2 YFSETQ.